What follows are 13 T cell receptor beta chains derived from one specimen sequenced in a study of blood T cell repertoires in COVID-19. Clones were read by immunoSEQ multiplex PCR, and TCRdb kept only the in-frame ones, dropping some. Among around 23,000 clones listed, 65% to 75% were seen once. Sequencing was performed on peripheral blood. The receptors were gathered from a man aged 45-60 years with COVID-19, enrolled during active disease.

V usage is TRBV10-3 and J usage is TRBJ1-2; tentatively, D is TRBD1 (5 bases). CDR1 is ENHRY and CDR2 is SYGVKD in the germline V gene. The CDR3 runs to 15 residues. Trimming pared 0 bases from V and 5 bases from J, leaving 13 bases between. CDR3 amino acids: CAISESSGRVYGYTF. The DNA for the CDR3 is TGTGCCATCAGTGAGTCGAGTGGCAGGGTTTATGGCTACACCTTC.

In this sample, this clone turned up once. V is TRBV24-1 and J is TRBJ2-2; 8 bases fit TRBD2. The CDR3 contains 15 residues. In germline, CDR1 is KGHDR, CDR2 SFDVKD. J gave up 7 bases and V 6 bases, and 9 bases lay outside the gene matches. The CDR3 coding sequence is TGTGCCACCAGTAGGTCCTATAGCGGGAACGGGGAGCTGTTTTTT. It translates to CATSRSYSGNGELFF.

CDR3 sequence: CASSGLLAGEGETQYF. The CDR3 nucleotides are TGTGCCAGCAGTGGGCTCCTAGCGGGAGAAGGGGAGACCCAGTACTTC. This chain uses TRBV6-1 with TRBJ2-5; 10 nucleotides agree with TRBD2. This CDR3 has 16 residues. CDR1 and CDR2 from the germline V gene are MNHNS and SASEGT. V was pared by 4 bases and J by 5 bases, with 10 bases of the junction left unmatched.

The sample holds a few counts of this clone. The chain carries TRBV7-8 and TRBJ1-1, with TRBD1 matching 7 bases. V shed 1 base and J 5 bases; nucleotides not matched to a gene: 4. The V gene's germline CDR1 is SGHVS and CDR2 FQNEAQ. The CDR3 loop spans 14 amino acids. The CDR3 region has the DNA TGTGCCAGCAGCTTAGGCCCAGGGGGTACTGAAGCTTTCTTT. The encoded protein is CASSLGPGGTEAFF. Based on the CDR3 plus reference TRBV7-8 and TRBJ1-1, the full variable domain is GAGVSQSPRYKVAKRGQDVALRCDPISGHVSLFWYQQALGQGPEFLTYFQNEAQLDKSGLPSDRFFAERPEGSVSTLKIQRTQQEDSAVYLCASSLGPGGTEAFFGQGTRLTVV.

This clone was found a few times. J is TRBJ1-1 and V is TRBV4-1, with 8 bases that match TRBD1. Germline assignment: CDR1 MGHRA and CDR2 YSYEKL. The CDR3 spans 19 residues. Trimming took 1 base from V and 0 from J; bases not matched to a gene: 13. The CDR3 sequence: CASSQVLSQRTGLNTEAFF. As DNA, the CDR3 is TGCGCCAGCAGCCAAGTCCTATCCCAGCGGACAGGGTTGAACACTGAAGCTTTCTTT.

The J gene is TRBJ1-2, the V gene TRBV9; 7 nucleotides line up with TRBD1. In germline, CDR1 is SGDLS, CDR2 YYNGEE. CDR3 size: 13 residues. V was clipped by 3 bases and J by 4 bases; unmatched bases: 3. DNA for the CDR3: TGTGCCAGCAGCGAAAGGACAGGCTATGGCTACACCTTC. It encodes CASSERTGYGYTF.

V gene TRBV6-2 or TRBV6-3 combines with J gene TRBJ2-1; 10 nucleotides align to TRBD2. After removal of 5 bases from V and 3 bases from J, the junction contained 7 bases not matched to a gene. Germline V gives CDR1 MNHEY, CDR2 SVGEGT. The CDR3 covers 16 residues. CDR3 sequence reads: CASSNSSGRFYNEQFF. The CDR3, as DNA: TGTGCCAGCAGTAACAGTAGCGGGAGGTTCTACAATGAGCAGTTCTTC.

The V call is TRBV6-1, the J call TRBJ1-2; 7 bases agree with TRBD1. The germline V gene encodes CDR1 MNHNS and CDR2 SASEGT. V trimming: 3 bases; J trimming: 4 bases; junction bases outside the gene matches: 8. This CDR3 is 15 amino acids long. This CDR3 is CASSDTDSGGYGYTF. The CDR3 bases are TGTGCCAGCAGTGATACGGACTCAGGGGGCTATGGCTACACCTTC.

The chain is built from TRBV30 and TRBJ1-2; D unresolved. V was shortened by 4 bases and J by 8 bases, with 14 bases between the two germline ends. The CDR3 spans 12 residues. Germline V lookup: CDR1 GTSNPN, CDR2 SVGIG (reference sequence). CDR3 loop: CAWTPGIRGYTF. The CDR3 nucleotides are TGTGCCTGGACCCCCGGGATCAGGGGCTACACCTTC.

This chain connects TRBV19 to TRBJ2-5; 7 nucleotides match TRBD2. The V gene's germline CDR1 is LNHDA and CDR2 SQIVND (reference sequence). CDR3 length: 14 residues. The junction had 8 bases not matched to a gene; V was cut back by 6 bases and J by 4 bases. CDR3 bases: TGTGCCAGTAGCGCTGGACTAGATCGAGAGACCCAGTACTTC. Translated, it gives CASSAGLDRETQYF.

The rearrangement uses TRBV4-2 and TRBJ1-2, with D possibly TRBD1 on 6 matching bases. The V gene lost 0 bases and the J gene lost 4 bases, with 12 bases spanning the gap. There are 15 residues in the CDR3. Germline V gives CDR1 LGHNA, CDR2 YNFKEQ. The DNA for the CDR3 is TGTGCCAGCAGCCAAGATGTCGGACAGAGCTATGGCTACACCTTC. Its protein product is CASSQDVGQSYGYTF.

The V and J genes are TRBV6-5 and TRBJ2-1, with 10 bases lining up with TRBD2. J gave up 5 bases and V 5 bases, and 6 bases lay outside the gene matches. The germline V gene encodes CDR1 MNHEY and CDR2 SVGAGI. The CDR3 spans 15 residues. Here the CDR3 DNA reads TGTGCCAGCAGTATTGGGACTAGCGTCAACAATGAGCAGTTCTTC. Translating gives CASSIGTSVNNEQFF.

CDR3 in DNA: TGTGCCAGTAGTATGGCGGCAGGGGGAGACTATGGCTACACCTTC. Amino acid sequence: CASSMAAGGDYGYTF. The chain combines TRBV19 with TRBJ1-2; TRBD1 agrees at 7 bases. Germline CDR1 LNHDA, CDR2 SQIVND (reference sequence). Trimming took 3 bases from V and 3 from J; bases not matched to a gene: 7. The CDR3 has 15 amino acids.